The clone carrying this TCR beta chain was counted ten times or more. Molecular barcoded adaptors covering alpha/delta and beta/gamma chains were used on roughly 370 ng RNA. In TCRdb, the reads were re-called with MiXCR into one record per CDR3 protein. Altogether more than 55,000 distinct CDR3 sequences are present, approximately 22% being singletons, with the ten largest covering approximately 18%. The data originate from a study of read filtering for tumor transcriptome and immune sequencing. Turning to the study itself: RNA-seq yielded only about 75 to 1,400 TCR reads, IR-seq about 4 to 10.27 million.

At the time of active disease, bone marrow was collected from every patient. The sequenced sample consisted of a population of CD138-negative cells sorted from bone marrow. The sequence derives from a donor aged 40 or over with multiple myeloma.

The CDR3 coding sequence is TGCAGTGCTAGAATGCCTGGAGGGACAGGCAGTCGAGAGCAGTTCTTC. It is translated as CSARMPGGTGSREQFF. V and J are TRBV20-1 and TRBJ2-1; 8 bases are shared with TRBD1. The germline gives CDR1 DFQATT, CDR2 SNEGSKA (reference sequence). Losses at the gene ends were 2 bases for V and 10 bases for J; bases not matched to a gene: 16. The CDR3 sequence is 16 residues long.